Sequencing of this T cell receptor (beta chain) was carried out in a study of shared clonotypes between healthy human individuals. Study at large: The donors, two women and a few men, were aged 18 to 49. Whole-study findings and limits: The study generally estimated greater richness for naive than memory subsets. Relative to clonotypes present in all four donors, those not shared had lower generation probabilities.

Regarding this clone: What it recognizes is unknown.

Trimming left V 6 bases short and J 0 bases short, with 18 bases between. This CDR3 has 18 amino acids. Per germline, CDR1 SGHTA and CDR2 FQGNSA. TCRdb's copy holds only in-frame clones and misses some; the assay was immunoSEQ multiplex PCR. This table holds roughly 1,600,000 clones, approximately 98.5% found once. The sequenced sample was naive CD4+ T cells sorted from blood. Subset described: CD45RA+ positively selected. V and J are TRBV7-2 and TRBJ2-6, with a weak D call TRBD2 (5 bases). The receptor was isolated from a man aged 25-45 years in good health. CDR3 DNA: TGTGCCAGCAGTCGATTCACGGGATTAGACTCTGGGGCCAACGTCCTGACTTTC. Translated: CASSRFTGLDSGANVLTF.